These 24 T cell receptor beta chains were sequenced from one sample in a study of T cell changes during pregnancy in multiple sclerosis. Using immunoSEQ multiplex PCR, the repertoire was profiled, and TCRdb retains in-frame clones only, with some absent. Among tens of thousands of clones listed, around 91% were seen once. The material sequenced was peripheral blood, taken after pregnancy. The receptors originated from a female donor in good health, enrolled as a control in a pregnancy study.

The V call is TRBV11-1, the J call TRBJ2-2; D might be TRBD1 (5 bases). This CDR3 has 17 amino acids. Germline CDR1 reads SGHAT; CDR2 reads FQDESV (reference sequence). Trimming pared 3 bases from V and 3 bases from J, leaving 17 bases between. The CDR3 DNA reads TGTGCCAGCAGCTTGGGGCGAAAGGTGCCGGACACCGGGGAGCTGTTTTTT. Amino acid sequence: CASSLGRKVPDTGELFF. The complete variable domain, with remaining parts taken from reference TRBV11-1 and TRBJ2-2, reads EAEVAQSPRYKITEKSQAVAFWCDPISGHATLYWYRQILGQGPELLVQFQDESVVDDSQLPKDRFSAERLKGVDSTLKIQPAELGDSAMYLCASSLGRKVPDTGELFFGEGSRLTVL.

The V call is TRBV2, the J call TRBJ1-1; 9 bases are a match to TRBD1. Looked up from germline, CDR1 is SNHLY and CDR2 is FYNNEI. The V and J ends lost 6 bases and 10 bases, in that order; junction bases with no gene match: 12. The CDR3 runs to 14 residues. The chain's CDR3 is CASRGMGQGNGAFF. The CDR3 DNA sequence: TGTGCCAGCAGGGGTATGGGACAGGGTAACGGAGCTTTCTTT.

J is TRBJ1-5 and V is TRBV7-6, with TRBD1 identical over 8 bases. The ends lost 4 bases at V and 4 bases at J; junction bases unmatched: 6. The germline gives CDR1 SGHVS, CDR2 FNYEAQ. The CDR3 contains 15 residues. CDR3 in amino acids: CASSSRTGYNQPQHF. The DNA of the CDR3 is TGTGCCAGCAGCTCGCGGACAGGGTATAATCAGCCCCAGCATTTT.

The CDR3 region has the DNA TGCGCCAGCAGCCAAGATCCAGACTCTGGGGCCAACGTCCTGACTTTC. Its translation: CASSQDPDSGANVLTF. The genes are TRBV4-3 and TRBJ2-6; D not resolved. V was clipped by 0 bases and J by 0 bases, with 6 bases between them. The germline V gene has CDR1 LGHNA and CDR2 YSLEER. CDR3 length equals 16 residues.

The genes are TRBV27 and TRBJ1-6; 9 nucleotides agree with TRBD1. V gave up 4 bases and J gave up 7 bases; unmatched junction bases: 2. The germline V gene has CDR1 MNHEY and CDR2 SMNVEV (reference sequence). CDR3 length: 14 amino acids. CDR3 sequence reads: CASSYTGGNSPLHF. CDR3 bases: TGTGCCAGCAGTTATACAGGGGGCAATTCACCCCTCCACTTT.

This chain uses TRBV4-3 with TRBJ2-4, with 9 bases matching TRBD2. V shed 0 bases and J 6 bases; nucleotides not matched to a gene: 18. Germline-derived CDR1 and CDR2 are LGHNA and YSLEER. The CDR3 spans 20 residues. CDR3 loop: CASSQDEGTVAGGLLNIQYF. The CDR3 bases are TGCGCCAGCAGCCAAGATGAGGGGACCGTGGCGGGGGGGCTTTTAAACATTCAGTACTTC.

The CDR3 spells CATSEPIRGDSPLHF. The CDR3 DNA follows: TGTGCCACCAGCGAACCCATCAGGGGTGATTCACCCCTCCACTTT. This chain joins TRBV15 and TRBJ1-6; D possibly corresponds to TRBD1 (6 bases). V was cut by 5 bases and J by 8 bases, with 16 bases left in between. CDR1 and CDR2 from the germline V gene are LNHNV and YYDKDF (reference sequence). The CDR3 loop spans 15 amino acids.

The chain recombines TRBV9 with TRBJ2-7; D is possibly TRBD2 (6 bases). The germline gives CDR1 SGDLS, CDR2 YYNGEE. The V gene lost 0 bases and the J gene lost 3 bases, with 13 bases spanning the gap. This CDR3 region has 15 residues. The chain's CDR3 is CASSVGGTEFYEQYF. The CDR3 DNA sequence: TGTGCCAGCAGCGTAGGCGGGACTGAGTTCTACGAGCAGTACTTC.

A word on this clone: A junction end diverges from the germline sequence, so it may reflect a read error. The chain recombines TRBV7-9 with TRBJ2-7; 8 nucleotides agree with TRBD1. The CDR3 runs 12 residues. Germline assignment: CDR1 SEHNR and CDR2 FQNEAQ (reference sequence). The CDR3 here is CASSLAKQGANF. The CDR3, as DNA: TGTGCCAGCAGCTTAGCGAAGCAGGGGGCTAACTTC.

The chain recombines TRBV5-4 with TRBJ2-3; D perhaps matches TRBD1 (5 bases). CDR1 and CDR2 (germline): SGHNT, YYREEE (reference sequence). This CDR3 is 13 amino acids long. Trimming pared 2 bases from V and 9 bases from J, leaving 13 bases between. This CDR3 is CASSFPDRGTQYF. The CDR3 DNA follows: TGTGCCAGCAGCTTCCCCGATAGGGGCACGCAGTATTTT.

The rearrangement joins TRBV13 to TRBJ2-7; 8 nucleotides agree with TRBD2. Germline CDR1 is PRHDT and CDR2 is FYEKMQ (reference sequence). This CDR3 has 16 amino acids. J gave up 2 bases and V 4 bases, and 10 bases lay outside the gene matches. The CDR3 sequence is CASSSRVLAETYEQYF. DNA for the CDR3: TGTGCCAGCAGCTCTAGGGTACTAGCGGAAACCTACGAGCAGTACTTC.

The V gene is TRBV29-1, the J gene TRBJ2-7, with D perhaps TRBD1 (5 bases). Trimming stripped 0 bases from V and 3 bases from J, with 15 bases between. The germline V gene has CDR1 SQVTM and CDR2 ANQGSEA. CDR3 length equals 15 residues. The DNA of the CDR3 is TGCAGCGTTGAAGATAGGCAGGGAACCCTCTACGAGCAGTACTTC. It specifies CSVEDRQGTLYEQYF.

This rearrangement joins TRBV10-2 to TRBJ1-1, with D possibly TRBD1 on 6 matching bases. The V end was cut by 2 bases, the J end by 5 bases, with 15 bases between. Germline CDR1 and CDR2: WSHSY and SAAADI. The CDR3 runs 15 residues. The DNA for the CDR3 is TGCGCCAGCAGTGAGAAAAGTCAGGGGAAAACTGAAGCTTTCTTT. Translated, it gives CASSEKSQGKTEAFF.

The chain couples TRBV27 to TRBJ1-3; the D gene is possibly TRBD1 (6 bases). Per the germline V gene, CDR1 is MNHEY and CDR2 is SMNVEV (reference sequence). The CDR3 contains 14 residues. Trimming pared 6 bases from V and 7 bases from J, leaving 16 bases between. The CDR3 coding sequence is TGTGCCAGCAGCTTCGACAGGTCGGGGAACACCATATATTTT. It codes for CASSFDRSGNTIYF.

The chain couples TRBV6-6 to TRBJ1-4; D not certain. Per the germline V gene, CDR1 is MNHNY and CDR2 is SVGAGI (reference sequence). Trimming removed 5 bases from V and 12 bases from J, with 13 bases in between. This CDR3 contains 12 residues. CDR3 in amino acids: CASSNSRQELFF. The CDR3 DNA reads TGTGCCAGCAGTAATTCACGGCAGGAACTGTTTTTT.

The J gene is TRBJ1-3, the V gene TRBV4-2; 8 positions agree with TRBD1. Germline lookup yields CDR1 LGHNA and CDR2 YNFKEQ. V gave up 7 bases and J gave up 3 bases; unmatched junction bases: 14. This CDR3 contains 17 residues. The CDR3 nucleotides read TGTGCCAGCACCATAAAGAGGGGACAGGACTTTGGAAACACCATATATTTT. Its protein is CASTIKRGQDFGNTIYF.

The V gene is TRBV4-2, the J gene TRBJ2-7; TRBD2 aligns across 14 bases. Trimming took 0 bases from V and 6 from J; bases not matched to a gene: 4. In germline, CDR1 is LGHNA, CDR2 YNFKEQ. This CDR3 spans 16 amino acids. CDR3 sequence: CASSQDIGTSGGEQYF. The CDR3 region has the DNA TGTGCCAGCAGCCAAGATATTGGGACTAGCGGGGGCGAGCAGTACTTC.

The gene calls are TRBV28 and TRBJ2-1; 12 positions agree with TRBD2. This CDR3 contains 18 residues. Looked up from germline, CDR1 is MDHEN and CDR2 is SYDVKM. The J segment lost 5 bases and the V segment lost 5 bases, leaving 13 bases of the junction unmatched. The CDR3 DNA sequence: TGTGCCAGCAGTCTGCTAGCGGGAGGGCCCGTTGTCCACAATGAGCAGTTCTTC. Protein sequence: CASSLLAGGPVVHNEQFF.

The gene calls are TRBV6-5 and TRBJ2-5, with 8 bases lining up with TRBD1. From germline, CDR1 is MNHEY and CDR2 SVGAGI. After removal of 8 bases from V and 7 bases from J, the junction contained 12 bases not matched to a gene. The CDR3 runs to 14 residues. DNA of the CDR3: TGTGCCAGCCGAAGGGGCCAGGGGGCGATGACCCAGTACTTC. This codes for CASRRGQGAMTQYF.

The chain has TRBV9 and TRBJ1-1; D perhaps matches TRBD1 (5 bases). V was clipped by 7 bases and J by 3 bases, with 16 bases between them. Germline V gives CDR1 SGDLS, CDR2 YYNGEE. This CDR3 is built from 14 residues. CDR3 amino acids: CASSREGRDTEAFF. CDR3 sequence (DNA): TGTGCCAGCTCCCGGGAGGGGAGGGACACTGAAGCTTTCTTT.

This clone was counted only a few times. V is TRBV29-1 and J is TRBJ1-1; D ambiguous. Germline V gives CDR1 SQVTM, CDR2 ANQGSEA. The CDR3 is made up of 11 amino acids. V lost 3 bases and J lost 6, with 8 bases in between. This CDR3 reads CSVEEGPEAFF. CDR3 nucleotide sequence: TGCAGCGTTGAGGAGGGCCCTGAAGCTTTCTTT.

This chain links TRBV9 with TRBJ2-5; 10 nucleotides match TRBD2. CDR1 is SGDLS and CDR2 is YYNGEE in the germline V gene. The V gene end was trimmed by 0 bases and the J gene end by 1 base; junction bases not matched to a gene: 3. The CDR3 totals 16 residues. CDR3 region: CASSVGTSGIQETQYF. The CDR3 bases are TGTGCCAGCAGCGTAGGGACTAGCGGAATCCAAGAGACCCAGTACTTC.

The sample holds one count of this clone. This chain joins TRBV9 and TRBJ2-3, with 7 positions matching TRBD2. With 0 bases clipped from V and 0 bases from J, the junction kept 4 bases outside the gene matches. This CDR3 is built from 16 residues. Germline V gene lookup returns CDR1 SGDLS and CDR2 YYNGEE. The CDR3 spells CASSVGSSGSTDTQYF. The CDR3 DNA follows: TGTGCCAGCAGCGTAGGTTCTAGCGGTAGCACAGATACGCAGTATTTT.

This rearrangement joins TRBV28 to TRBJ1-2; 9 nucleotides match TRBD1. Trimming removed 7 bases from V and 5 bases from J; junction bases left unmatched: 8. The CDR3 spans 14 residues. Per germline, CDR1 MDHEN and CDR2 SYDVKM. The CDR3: CASTPPGQGYGYTF. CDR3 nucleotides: TGTGCCAGCACCCCCCCCGGACAGGGGTATGGCTACACCTTC.